Listed below are T cell receptor beta chains from one sample, sequenced in a study of CD8 T cells in ankylosing spondylitis. TCRdb itself ran the 5' RACE reads through MiXCR, one entry per CDR3 protein. The sample lists roughly 230,000 distinct CDR3 sequences; about 20% were seen once. Source material: blood, either unsorted or a sorted T cell fraction (not recorded which). These receptors came from a male donor with ankylosing spondylitis or in good health (not recorded which). CDR3s include the opening cysteine and the closing phenylalanine or tryptophan. The order of the fields is J gene, D gene, clone size, V gene, CDR3 protein, CDR3 DNA. The D gene is left open where the match is weak. Clone size is shown for a subset of rows, as once, few, many or a class of expanded clone.

TRBJ2-1	NA	many	TRBV21-1	CASSSRGESGSPYNEQFF	TGTGCCAGCAGCTCACGGGGGGAGAGCGGGAGCCCCTACAATGAGCAGTTCTTC
TRBJ1-4	NA	NA	TRBV19	CASRPPFFDSANEKLFF	TGTGCCAGCCGACCTCCGTTTTTTGATTCAGCTAATGAAAAACTGTTTTTT
TRBJ2-7	TRBD2	NA	TRBV27	CASSLSRTSGGYYEQYF	TGTGCCAGCAGTTTATCAAGGACTAGCGGGGGATACTACGAGCAGTACTTC
TRBJ2-1	NA	few	TRBV9	CASSVEVNYNEQFF	TGTGCCAGCAGCGTAGAAGTAAACTACAATGAGCAGTTCTTC
TRBJ1-2	TRBD1	few	TRBV27	CASSLGTGVSGYTF	TGTGCCAGCAGTTTAGGGACAGGGGTTAGTGGCTACACCTTC
TRBJ2-3	NA	NA	TRBV20-1	CSARDTRSSTDTQYF	TGCAGTGCTAGAGACACGCGCTCTAGCACAGATACGCAGTATTTT
TRBJ2-1	NA	NA	TRBV6-1	CASSPTMAGRNEQFF	TGTGCCAGCAGCCCCACGATGGCGGGAAGGAATGAGCAGTTCTTC
TRBJ2-3	TRBD2	NA	TRBV10-3	CAIKNSGGVLNTDTQYF	TGTGCCATCAAGAACTCGGGGGGAGTCCTCAACACAGATACGCAGTATTTT
TRBJ2-7	NA	few	TRBV6-1	CASSAAGELWEQYF	TGTGCCAGCAGCGCCGCCGGGGAGCTCTGGGAGCAGTACTTC
TRBJ2-7	TRBD2	few	TRBV20-1	CSARDKLAGEYEQYF	TGCAGTGCTAGAGATAAACTAGCGGGAGAATACGAGCAGTACTTC
TRBJ2-1	NA	NA	TRBV12-3/TRBV12-4	CASSPDSLGHEQFF	TGTGCCAGCAGTCCTGACTCTCTAGGCCATGAGCAGTTCTTC
TRBJ2-2	TRBD1	many	TRBV29-1	CSVRRGDRASGELFF	TGCAGCGTGCGAAGGGGGGACAGGGCTTCAGGGGAGCTGTTTTTT
TRBJ1-3	TRBD1	few	TRBV27	CASRDRGFGNTIYF	TGTGCCAGCAGGGACAGGGGATTTGGAAACACCATATATTTT
TRBJ2-5	NA	many	TRBV4-1	CASSHSPEETQYF	TGCGCCAGCAGCCACTCCCCTGAGGAGACCCAGTACTTC
TRBJ2-7	NA	few	TRBV12-3/TRBV12-4	CASSLRGLPYEQYF	TGTGCCAGCAGTTTACGGGGTCTCCCCTACGAGCAGTACTTC
TRBJ2-7	NA	many	TRBV29-1	CSVGQSYEQYF	TGCAGCGTTGGACAATCCTACGAGCAGTACTTC
TRBJ1-3	NA	NA	TRBV15	CATSIHGGVSGNTIYF	TGTGCCACCAGCATACACGGCGGGGTATCTGGAAACACCATATATTTT
TRBJ2-7	TRBD1	few	TRBV7-8	CASSLGFGQGRDYEQYF	TGTGCCAGCAGCTTAGGCTTCGGACAGGGCCGGGACTACGAGCAGTACTTC
TRBJ2-3	NA	few	TRBV24-1	CATGGPGPSSTDTQYF	TGTGCCACCGGCGGACCAGGACCGAGTAGCACAGATACGCAGTATTTT
TRBJ2-7	TRBD1	many	TRBV9	CASSVGQGAYEQYF	TGCGCCAGCAGCGTCGGACAGGGGGCTTACGAGCAGTACTTC
TRBJ2-7	NA	few	TRBV5-1	CASRNTGYAEQYF	TGCGCCAGCAGAAATACAGGGTATGCCGAGCAGTACTTC
TRBJ2-1	NA	few	TRBV12-3/TRBV12-4	CASSSTWGWFF	TGTGCCAGCAGTTCGACTTGGGGATGGTTCTTC
TRBJ2-7	NA	NA	TRBV28	CASSPRENLFPGYEQYF	TGTGCCAGCAGCCCCCGGGAAAATCTTTTTCCCGGCTACGAGCAGTACTTC
TRBJ1-1	NA	NA	TRBV29-1	CSVEGGGYTEAFF	TGCAGCGTTGAAGGGGGAGGGTACACTGAAGCTTTCTTT
TRBJ2-7	NA	once	TRBV5-1	CASSSLPGVPYEQYF	TGCGCCAGCAGCTCCTTGCCGGGTGTGCCCTACGAGCAGTACTTC
TRBJ1-1	NA	few	TRBV20-1	CSARDMKAPLSTEAFF	TGCAGTGCTAGAGATATGAAAGCCCCCTTGAGCACTGAAGCTTTCTTT
TRBJ2-2	NA	NA	TRBV4-3	CASSQGTESTGELFF	TGCGCCAGCAGCCAGGGCACAGAGAGCACCGGGGAGCTGTTTTTT
TRBJ2-5	NA	many	TRBV7-8	CASSLDGRGYSGKETQYF	TGTGCCAGCAGCTTAGATGGCAGGGGTTACTCAGGGAAAGAGACCCAGTACTTC
TRBJ1-2	NA	many	TRBV29-1	CSVESGPPNYGYTF	TGCAGCGTTGAATCGGGGCCACCTAACTATGGCTACACCTTC
TRBJ2-1	NA	few	TRBV4-3	CASSWRLENEQFF	TGCGCCAGCAGCTGGCGACTAGAAAATGAGCAGTTCTTC
TRBJ2-3	NA	few	TRBV12-3/TRBV12-4	CASSFAGWDTQYF	TGTGCCAGCAGTTTCGCTGGGTGGGATACGCAGTATTTT
TRBJ1-4	NA	few	TRBV5-1	CASRGEEEKLFF	TGCGCCAGCAGAGGGGAGGAGGAAAAACTGTTTTTT
TRBJ2-5	TRBD1	NA	TRBV28	CASSLGVGTDQETQYF	TGTGCCAGCAGTTTGGGGGTTGGGACAGACCAAGAGACCCAGTACTTC
TRBJ2-1	TRBD2	few	TRBV3-1	CASSQDLAGVHNEQFF	TGTGCCAGCAGCCAAGATCTAGCGGGAGTTCACAATGAGCAGTTCTTC
TRBJ2-1	NA	few	TRBV29-1	CSATGIIEQFF	TGCAGCGCCACAGGGATAATTGAGCAGTTCTTC